The 19 T cell receptor beta chains listed next were all sequenced from one sample in a study of shared clonotypes between healthy human individuals. Sequencing was performed with immunoSEQ multiplex PCR; in TCRdb, only in-frame clones are kept and a portion is missing. The sample has about 530,000 clones; over 75% are singletons. The specimen sequenced was PBMCs. The receptors shown here come from a woman aged 40 to 50 in good health. Some clones in this sample may be carry-over from other donors' samples.

This rearrangement joins TRBV28 to TRBJ1-1; D unresolved. V lost 6 bases, J lost 5 bases, and 19 bases lay in between. Germline V gives CDR1 MDHEN, CDR2 SYDVKM. The CDR3 is 15 amino acids. This CDR3 reads CASRSISGAGTEAFF. As DNA, the CDR3 is TGTGCCAGCAGGTCGATTTCAGGCGCCGGGACTGAAGCTTTCTTT.

The chain couples TRBV11-2 to TRBJ2-5; 13 nucleotides line up with TRBD2. Trimming took 7 bases from V and 3 from J; bases not matched to a gene: 8. The CDR3 loop spans 16 amino acids. Germline loops: CDR1 SGHAT, CDR2 FQNNGV. This CDR3 is CASTRTLAGGKETQYF. Here the CDR3 DNA reads TGTGCCAGCACCCGCACACTAGCGGGAGGGAAAGAGACCCAGTACTTC.

This chain links TRBV5-1 with TRBJ2-1; weak D call: TRBD2 (6 bases). This CDR3 is built from 15 residues. Trimming removed 4 bases at V and 8 bases at J, with 19 bases between. CDR1 and CDR2 (germline): SGHRS, YFSETQ. This chain's CDR3 is CASSLEGRRVDEQFF. In DNA, the CDR3 is TGCGCCAGCAGCCTGGAGGGGAGAAGGGTCGATGAGCAGTTCTTC. Together with reference TRBV5-1 and TRBJ2-1, the CDR3 gives the full variable domain: KAGVTQTPRYLIKTRGQQVTLSCSPISGHRSVSWYQQTPGQGLQFLFEYFSETQRNKGNFPGRFSGRQFSNSRSEMNVSTLELGDSALYLCASSLEGRRVDEQFFGPGTRLTVL.

The chain has TRBV18 and TRBJ1-1; the match to TRBD1 covers 8 bases. The CDR3 totals 14 residues. CDR1 and CDR2 (germline): KGHSH, LQKENI. After removal of 3 bases from V and 6 bases from J, the junction contained 6 bases not matched to a gene. The CDR3 reads CASSPVQGGAEAFF. CDR3 coding DNA: TGTGCCAGCTCACCGGTACAGGGGGGCGCTGAAGCTTTCTTT.

The gene calls are TRBV7-9 and TRBJ2-5; perhaps TRBD2 as D (6 bases). Germline V gene lookup returns CDR1 SEHNR and CDR2 FQNEAQ (reference sequence). Deletions cut 2 bases from V and 5 bases from J, with 12 bases between. The CDR3 is made up of 14 amino acids. The CDR3 DNA follows: TGTGCCAGCAGCTTATTATCGGGGGTGGAGACCCAGTACTTC. This translates into CASSLLSGVETQYF.

The chain recombines TRBV2 with TRBJ2-3; 13 nucleotides line up with TRBD2. CDR3 length: 15 amino acids. V lost 7 bases and J lost 2; bases outside the gene matches: 3. Germline CDR1 reads SNHLY; CDR2 reads FYNNEI. The CDR3 loop is CASKTSGRNTDTQYF. The CDR3 DNA reads as TGTGCCAGCAAGACTAGCGGGAGGAACACAGATACGCAGTATTTT.

This chain uses TRBV10-3 with TRBJ2-7, with 7 bases that match TRBD1. CDR3 size: 13 residues. V was clipped by 6 bases and J by 5 bases; unmatched bases: 7. The germline gives CDR1 ENHRY, CDR2 SYGVKD. As DNA, the CDR3 is TGTGCCATCAGCGGACAGGCCCGCGACGAGCAGTACTTC. Protein sequence: CAISGQARDEQYF.

This clone has only a few counts. The genes are TRBV7-9 and TRBJ2-1; 7 bases fit TRBD2. Per germline, CDR1 SEHNR and CDR2 FQNEAQ (reference sequence). This CDR3 contains 16 residues. The V and J ends lost 2 bases and 8 bases, in that order; junction bases with no gene match: 12. The CDR3 is CASSLLPSGHSHEQFF. CDR3 nucleotide sequence: TGTGCCAGCAGCTTACTTCCTAGCGGCCATAGCCATGAGCAGTTCTTC. Using reference TRBV7-9 and TRBJ2-1 for the parts outside the CDR3, the full variable domain is DTGVSQNPRHKITKRGQNVTFRCDPISEHNRLYWYRQTLGQGPEFLTYFQNEAQLEKSRLLSDRFSAERPKGSFSTLEIQRTEQGDSAMYLCASSLLPSGHSHEQFFGPGTRLTVL.

With respect to this clone: Other DNA sequences in this sample translate to the same CDR3. The chain links TRBV28 to TRBJ2-7; perhaps TRBD1 as D (6 bases). CDR3 length: 14 amino acids. Germline values: CDR1 MDHEN, CDR2 SYDVKM. V lost 4 bases and J 3 bases, leaving 13 bases between the germline ends. CDR3 protein: CASSSFGQFYEQYF. CDR3 bases: TGTGCCAGCAGTTCCTTCGGACAGTTCTACGAGCAGTACTTC.

This clone was seen ten or more times. This chain joins TRBV19 and TRBJ2-7; 9 bases align to TRBD2. Losses at the gene ends were 4 bases for V and 5 bases for J; bases not matched to a gene: 6. The germline CDR1 and CDR2 sequences are LNHDA and SQIVND (reference sequence). The CDR3 consists of 14 residues. CDR3 sequence (DNA): TGTGCCAGTAGTACCCCGGGACTAGCTAACGAGCAGTACTTC. Its translation: CASSTPGLANEQYF. Full variable domain (missing parts from reference TRBV19 and TRBJ2-7): DGGITQSPKYLFRKEGQNVTLSCEQNLNHDAMYWYRQDPGQGLRLIYYSQIVNDFQKGDIAEGYSVSREKKESFPLTVTSAQKNPTAFYLCASSTPGLANEQYFGPGTRLTVT.

The gene calls are TRBV18 and TRBJ1-1, with 8 nucleotides matching TRBD1. V shed 2 bases and J 8 bases; nucleotides not matched to a gene: 7. The CDR3 contains 14 residues. In germline, CDR1 is KGHSH, CDR2 LQKENI. CDR3 nucleotides: TGTGCCAGCTCACCAGGAGGACAGGGAGTAGAAGCTTTCTTT. Residues: CASSPGGQGVEAFF.

The chain has TRBV28 and TRBJ2-3; D not certain. Trimming removed 7 bases at V and 1 base at J, with 15 bases between. The CDR3 has 15 residues. Germline-derived CDR1 and CDR2 are MDHEN and SYDVKM. The CDR3 region is CASNHRRLGTDTQYF. The CDR3 DNA is TGTGCCAGCAACCACCGTCGACTGGGCACAGATACGCAGTATTTT.

J is TRBJ2-5 and V is TRBV29-1; 7 nucleotides line up with TRBD2. The end of the DNA aligns better with TRBJ2-7, so the J call may be wrong. In germline, CDR1 is SQVTM, CDR2 ANQGSEA. CDR3 length equals 12 residues. The CDR3 loop is CSVGGGPYEQYF. Here the CDR3 DNA reads TGCAGCGTTGGGGGGGGTCCCTACGAGCAGTACTTC.

This clone showed up just a few times. The chain links TRBV4-2 to TRBJ2-7; 7 bases are shared with TRBD2. Germline V gene data show CDR1 as LGHNA and CDR2 as YNFKEQ. This CDR3 region has 13 residues. J lost 6 bases, V lost 4 bases, and 6 bases had no gene match. As DNA, the CDR3 is TGTGCCAGCAGCCTCCTCGGCGGGGGCGAGCAGTACTTC. It translates to CASSLLGGGEQYF.

The gene calls are TRBV5-4 and TRBJ1-2; TRBD1 is a possible D gene (6 bases). Per the germline V gene, CDR1 is SGHNT and CDR2 is YYREEE (reference sequence). The CDR3 spans 14 residues. The V end was cut by 4 bases, the J end by 6 bases, with 16 bases between. The CDR3 DNA sequence: TGTGCCAGCAGCCATCCGGACAGTTTAGATGGCTACACCTTC. This sequence encodes CASSHPDSLDGYTF.

In its sample, this clone was seen a few times. The rearrangement joins TRBV7-9 to TRBJ2-2; D remains unclear. CDR3 length: 17 amino acids. Trimming shortened V by 1 base and J by 0 bases, and 12 bases separated the two germline ends. Germline V CDR1 and CDR2: SEHNR, FQNEAQ (reference sequence). CDR3 nucleotides: TGTGCCAGCAGCTTAGTGGGCGGCAGATCGAACACCGGGGAGCTGTTTTTT. Protein product: CASSLVGGRSNTGELFF. Full variable domain (rest looked up from reference TRBV7-9 and TRBJ2-2): DTGVSQNPRHKITKRGQNVTFRCDPISEHNRLYWYRQTLGQGPEFLTYFQNEAQLEKSRLLSDRFSAERPKGSFSTLEIQRTEQGDSAMYLCASSLVGGRSNTGELFFGEGSRLTVL.

This clone was seen a handful of times. This sequence joins TRBV2 and TRBJ2-5; D is perhaps TRBD2 (5 bases). The germline V gene has CDR1 SNHLY and CDR2 FYNNEI. V lost 5 bases and J lost 0, with 13 bases in between. This CDR3 has 15 residues. The CDR3 sequence is CASSREGSYQETQYF. CDR3 nucleotide sequence: TGTGCCAGCAGTCGTGAGGGCTCGTACCAAGAGACCCAGTACTTC.

The chain has TRBV5-1 and TRBJ1-2, with D unresolved. The V gene lost 4 bases and the J gene lost 5 bases, with 18 bases spanning the gap. The CDR3 extends over 15 amino acids. Germline V lookup: CDR1 SGHRS, CDR2 YFSETQ. The CDR3 loop reads CASSRDRVADYGYTF. In nucleotides, the CDR3 is TGCGCCAGCAGCCGCGATCGGGTGGCGGATTATGGCTACACCTTC.

The chain carries TRBV5-1 and TRBJ2-5, with D maybe TRBD2 (7 bases). V dropped 4 bases and J dropped 2 bases, with 15 bases sitting between them. Per germline, CDR1 SGHRS and CDR2 YFSETQ. This CDR3 has 15 residues. As DNA, the CDR3 is TGCGCCAGCAGCCTGAGCAGCGGGACACAAGAGACCCAGTACTTC. Its protein is CASSLSSGTQETQYF. Together with reference TRBV5-1 and TRBJ2-5, the CDR3 gives the full variable domain: KAGVTQTPRYLIKTRGQQVTLSCSPISGHRSVSWYQQTPGQGLQFLFEYFSETQRNKGNFPGRFSGRQFSNSRSEMNVSTLELGDSALYLCASSLSSGTQETQYFGPGTRLLVL.